The entry below describes one T cell receptor (beta chain). The antigen remains unidentified. CDR1 ENHRY and CDR2 SYGVKD come from the germline V gene. V lost 0 bases to trimming and J lost 2 bases, with 15 bases between them. The CDR3 covers 17 residues. MiXCR was run by TCRdb on the reads, yielding one entry per CDR3 protein. The data hold hundreds of thousands of distinct CDR3 sequences, with 25% to 30% observed a single time. This entry belongs to a study of T cell repertoires in cytomegalovirus infection. Study at large: Alongside well-studied HLA-B-restricted CMV epitopes, recently identified HLA-C-restricted CMV epitopes were also used. TCR beta signatures that were public indicated CMV infection and matching HLA type. Broader study findings: CMV-specific TCR beta clonotypes restricted by HLA-C dominated the ex vivo response.

The chain uses TRBV10-3 and TRBJ2-3; D may match TRBD1 or TRBD2 (7 bases each). This specimen consisted of cultured PBMCs, obtained from culture after CMV antigen stimulation. This clonotype was sampled from a human donor in good health (CMV status not recorded). Some clones in this sample may be carry-over from other donors' samples. Here the CDR3 reads CAISESRQGGYTDTQYF. The CDR3 DNA sequence: TGTGCCATCAGTGAGTCGAGGCAGGGGGGGTACACAGATACGCAGTATTTT.